The next 26 T cell receptor beta chains were all read from a single sample in a study of cytomegalovirus exposure and HLA in healthy donors. The PCR had 60 Vbeta and 13 Jbeta primers. Produced via immunoSEQ multiplex PCR; TCRdb's table is partial and in-frame only. In the table there are about 160,000 clones, roughly 79% of which are singletons. The specimen sequenced was PBMCs. Source of these receptors: a woman aged 45 to 65 in good health and CMV-seronegative.

The J gene is TRBJ2-1, the V gene TRBV7-9, with D uncertain. Germline CDR1 is SEHNR and CDR2 is FQNEAQ (reference sequence). The germline V and J ends were trimmed by 5 bases and 3 bases, with 8 bases remaining between them. The CDR3 runs to 13 residues. CDR3 protein: CASSPGDYNEQFF. The CDR3 nucleotides are TGTGCCAGCAGCCCAGGCGACTACAATGAGCAGTTCTTC.

This clone was found once. The chain couples TRBV6-6 to TRBJ2-5; 7 bases are a match to TRBD2. Per germline, CDR1 MNHNY and CDR2 SVGAGI (reference sequence). The trim removed 5 bases at V and 0 bases at J, leaving 6 bases unmatched. The CDR3 totals 15 residues. The CDR3 here is CASSHRGEYQETQYF. The CDR3 nucleotides read TGTGCCAGCAGTCACCGGGGGGAGTACCAAGAGACCCAGTACTTC.

The V gene is TRBV28, the J gene TRBJ2-4; 8 bases are a match to TRBD1. The germline CDR1 and CDR2 sequences are MDHEN and SYDVKM. V gave up 7 bases and J gave up 2 bases; unmatched junction bases: 10. CDR3 length equals 16 residues. The CDR3 DNA is TGTGCCAGCAATTCGCCAGGGGGCAATACCAAAAACATTCAGTACTTC. Translated: CASNSPGGNTKNIQYF.

This clone was counted between two and nine times. The gene calls are TRBV9 and TRBJ1-2; D gene uncertain. Trimming pared 3 bases from V and 2 bases from J, leaving 20 bases between. Germline V gene sequence: CDR1 SGDLS, CDR2 YYNGEE. The CDR3 runs to 17 residues. CDR3 sequence (DNA): TGTGCCAGCAGCGCTCCAATCGACACCCAAGACAACTATGGCTACACCTTC. Translation gives CASSAPIDTQDNYGYTF.

In this sample, this clone turned up a few times. The chain employs TRBV18 and TRBJ2-7; a weak D match, TRBD1 (5 bases). This CDR3 region has 14 residues. From germline, CDR1 is KGHSH and CDR2 LQKENI. V was shortened by 3 bases and J by 0 bases, with 9 bases between the two germline ends. CDR3 in DNA: TGTGCCAGCTCACCGCCAGGGTTCTCCTACGAGCAGTACTTC. This codes for CASSPPGFSYEQYF.

The chain has TRBV7-2 and TRBJ1-6, with a tentative D call TRBD1 (5 bases). Germline assignment: CDR1 SGHTA and CDR2 FQGNSA. The CDR3 covers 13 residues. The V end lost 2 bases, the J end lost 8 bases, and 7 bases lay between the germline ends. The CDR3 here is CASSLQGYSPLHF. The CDR3 DNA is TGTGCCAGCAGCTTACAGGGCTATTCACCCCTCCACTTT. The full variable domain, rest sourced from reference TRBV7-2 and TRBJ1-6, is GAGVSQSPSNKVTEKGKDVELRCDPISGHTALYWYRQSLGQGLEFLIYFQGNSAPDKSGLPSDRFSAERTGGSVSTLTIQRTQQEDSAVYLCASSLQGYSPLHFGNGTRLTVT.

In this sample, this clone turned up a few times. In DNA form, the CDR3 reads TGTGCCAGCAGTTATAGTTTCTCTGGAAACACCATATATTTT. Protein product: CASSYSFSGNTIYF. The chain links TRBV6-1 to TRBJ1-3; D call uncertain. The CDR3 contains 14 residues. V was pared by 5 bases and J by 0 bases, with 8 bases between. Germline CDR1 reads MNHNS; CDR2 reads SASEGT.

CDR3 in amino acids: CASREREMLYNEQFF. The CDR3 nucleotides are TGTGCCAGCAGGGAGCGGGAGATGCTCTACAATGAGCAGTTCTTC. The rearrangement links TRBV2 to TRBJ2-1; 8 bases fit TRBD2. Germline lookup yields CDR1 SNHLY and CDR2 FYNNEI. The CDR3 has 15 amino acids. Trimming at V came to 6 bases and at J to 3 bases, leaving 7 bases not matched to a gene.

The chain combines TRBV10-1 with TRBJ2-7; TRBD2 agrees at 10 bases. CDR1 and CDR2 (germline): WNHNN, SYGVQD (reference sequence). The V segment lost 2 bases and the J segment 5 bases; nucleotides outside the gene matches: 3. This CDR3 region has 14 residues. The CDR3 is CASSEGTSVNEQYF. The DNA of the CDR3 is TGCGCCAGCAGTGAGGGGACTAGCGTCAACGAGCAGTACTTC.

The chain combines TRBV15 with TRBJ2-1; 10 bases match TRBD1. The CDR3 totals 15 residues. The germline gives CDR1 LNHNV, CDR2 YYDKDF (reference sequence). V gave up 3 bases and J gave up 9 bases; unmatched junction bases: 8. The chain's CDR3 is CATSSGTGAVVEQFF. CDR3 DNA: TGTGCCACCAGCAGTGGGACAGGGGCAGTTGTTGAGCAGTTCTTC.

In DNA form, the CDR3 reads TGTGCCAGCAGCCGAGAGGGACAGGGGGCTGAGACCCAGTACTTC. Its translation: CASSREGQGAETQYF. The chain recombines TRBV7-3 with TRBJ2-5; 12 bases align to TRBD1. V trimming: 5 bases; J trimming: 5 bases; junction bases outside the gene matches: 6. The CDR3 is 15 residues long. The germline V gene encodes CDR1 SGHTA and CDR2 FQGTGA.

V and J are TRBV28 and TRBJ1-2; 9 bases fit TRBD1. Germline CDR1 and CDR2: MDHEN and SYDVKM. Trimming at V came to 2 bases and at J to 7 bases, leaving 5 bases not matched to a gene. The CDR3 totals 14 residues. The CDR3 nucleotides are TGTGCCAGCAGTTTAGACAGGGGGTGGTCTGGCTACACCTTC. This sequence encodes CASSLDRGWSGYTF.

This clone appeared once. The J gene is TRBJ1-4, the V gene TRBV7-9; TRBD1 matches at 9 bases. CDR1 SEHNR and CDR2 FQNEAQ come from the germline V gene (reference sequence). There are 14 residues in the CDR3. The junction had 3 bases not matched to a gene; V was cut back by 5 bases and J by 5 bases. The CDR3 nucleotides read TGTGCCAGCAGCCGGGGACAGGGCAATGAAAAACTGTTTTTT. It translates to CASSRGQGNEKLFF. The variable domain in full, completed from reference TRBV7-9 and TRBJ1-4, reads DTGVSQNPRHKITKRGQNVTFRCDPISEHNRLYWYRQTLGQGPEFLTYFQNEAQLEKSRLLSDRFSAERPKGSFSTLEIQRTEQGDSAMYLCASSRGQGNEKLFFGSGTQLSVL.

This clone appeared a few times. The chain combines TRBV28 with TRBJ1-1; 9 bases align to TRBD1. Per germline, CDR1 MDHEN and CDR2 SYDVKM. V was clipped by 6 bases and J by 2 bases; unmatched bases: 13. This CDR3 comprises 17 residues. Here the CDR3 DNA reads TGTGCCAGCAGCCTCAACAGGGGGCGACGATTAAACACTGAAGCTTTCTTT. Translating it yields CASSLNRGRRLNTEAFF.

The chain employs TRBV29-1 and TRBJ1-2; D call uncertain. CDR1 is SQVTM, CDR2 ANQGSEA, per germline. The CDR3 runs 15 residues. The ends were cut back, 0 bases at V and 6 bases at J, with 17 bases in the middle. The CDR3 region is CSVEDQDSSSDGYTF. The CDR3 DNA is TGCAGCGTTGAAGATCAGGATTCGAGTTCCGATGGCTACACCTTC.

The chain employs TRBV5-4 and TRBJ2-1; 7 bases align to TRBD1. Trimming cost V 5 bases and J 4 bases; bases outside gene matches: 12. The CDR3 extends over 16 amino acids. CDR1 SGHNT and CDR2 YYREEE come from the germline V gene (reference sequence). CDR3: CASSWGQKSLYNEQFF. CDR3 DNA: TGTGCCAGCAGTTGGGGACAGAAGAGTTTATACAATGAGCAGTTCTTC.

Regarding this clone: The sample contains more than one DNA sequence encoding this CDR3. The chain joins TRBV2 to TRBJ1-2; maybe TRBD1 (5 bases). V shed 6 bases and J shed 0 bases, with 8 bases lying between them. This CDR3 contains 13 residues. Germline CDR1 and CDR2: SNHLY and FYNNEI. CDR3 in amino acids: CASSETANYGYTF. Written as DNA, the CDR3 is TGTGCCAGCAGCGAGACAGCTAACTATGGCTACACCTTC.

J is TRBJ2-7 and V is TRBV2; TRBD1 might be the D (5 bases). Trimming shortened V by 7 bases and J by 2 bases, and 9 bases separated the two germline ends. This CDR3 has 12 amino acids. Germline-derived CDR1 and CDR2 are SNHLY and FYNNEI. The CDR3 sequence is CASNTGTYEQYF. For the CDR3, the DNA is TGTGCCAGCAATACAGGCACCTACGAGCAGTACTTC.

The genes are TRBV21-1 and TRBJ2-5; the table names TRBD2, a call not compared with the DNA. TRBV21-1 is recorded as a pseudogene. This CDR3 region has 18 residues. CDR3 residues: CASSKGADRGANKETQYF. CDR3 in DNA: TGTGCCAGCAGCAAAGGTGCGGACCGGGGGGCAAATAAAGAGACCCAGTACTTC.

The chain is built from TRBV7-2 and TRBJ2-3; TRBD2 aligns across 9 bases. Germline lookup yields CDR1 SGHTA and CDR2 FQGNSA. This CDR3 has 16 amino acids. Trimming removed 1 base from V and 2 bases from J; junction bases left unmatched: 4. CDR3 nucleotides: TGTGCCAGCAGCTTAGGGCCTAGCGGGGCCACAGATACGCAGTATTTT. It translates to CASSLGPSGATDTQYF.

This chain joins TRBV2 and TRBJ1-5; D is perhaps TRBD1 (6 bases). The V end was cut by 2 bases, the J end by 6 bases, with 17 bases between. There are 16 residues in the CDR3. The germline V gene has CDR1 SNHLY and CDR2 FYNNEI. The CDR3 spells CASSETGGPRSQPQHF. DNA for the CDR3: TGTGCCAGCAGTGAAACGGGGGGCCCCAGGAGTCAGCCCCAGCATTTT.

The chain uses TRBV6-1 and TRBJ1-6; 10 positions agree with TRBD1. V lost 6 bases and J lost 10; bases outside the gene matches: 9. The CDR3 loop spans 15 amino acids. CDR1 is MNHNS and CDR2 is SASEGT in the germline V gene. The CDR3 loop reads CASRDWDRGMSPLHF. The CDR3 DNA sequence: TGTGCCAGCAGAGACTGGGACAGGGGAATGTCACCCCTCCACTTT.

The V and J genes are TRBV28 and TRBJ2-4; TRBD1 might be the D (6 bases). CDR1 and CDR2 from the germline V gene are MDHEN and SYDVKM. The ends were cut back, 5 bases at V and 9 bases at J, with 17 bases in the middle. CDR3 length: 14 residues. The CDR3 spells CASSQQGEIGIQYF. In DNA, the CDR3 is TGTGCCAGCAGTCAACAGGGTGAGATTGGCATTCAGTACTTC.

This clone was seen a few times. The V gene is TRBV18, the J gene TRBJ2-2; 7 bases match TRBD2. CDR1 and CDR2 (germline): KGHSH, LQKENI. V lost 6 bases, J lost 0 bases, and 7 bases stayed unmatched. The CDR3 is 16 residues long. The CDR3 protein is CASSPSLAANTGELFF. CDR3 DNA: TGTGCCAGCTCCCCTTCCCTAGCGGCGAACACCGGGGAGCTGTTTTTT.

The CDR3 loop is CASSLLALRDRHNSPLHF. Written as DNA, the CDR3 is TGTGCCAGCAGTTTATTAGCCCTCCGTGACAGACATAATTCACCCCTCCACTTT. This chain connects TRBV28 to TRBJ1-6; tentative D call: TRBD1 (5 bases). The CDR3 runs to 18 residues. The V and J ends lost 1 base and 5 bases respectively, with 18 bases between them. Germline CDR1 MDHEN, CDR2 SYDVKM.

This rearrangement joins TRBV5-1 to TRBJ1-2, with 10 bases aligning to TRBD1. The length of the CDR3 is 16 residues. V was clipped by 3 bases and J by 4 bases; unmatched bases: 9. In germline, CDR1 is SGHRS, CDR2 YFSETQ. The CDR3 loop reads CASSSARTGGSYGYTF. The CDR3 nucleotides are TGCGCCAGCAGCTCCGCTAGGACAGGGGGTAGCTATGGCTACACCTTC.